The 25 T cell receptor beta chains in this list originate from one sample, sequenced in a study of T cell responses to AZD1222 COVID-19 vaccine. The repertoire was sequenced with immunoSEQ multiplex PCR; TCRdb's copy has only in-frame clones and lacks some. In the table there are over 100,000 clones, around 87% of which are singletons. Specimen: peripheral blood, collected 28 days after the second AZD1222 dose. The receptor source for this set is an adult who received the AZD1222 COVID-19 vaccine.

The DNA for the CDR3 is TGTGCCAGCAGTTACTCGACATCGCGCTATGGCTACACCTTC. It yields the protein CASSYSTSRYGYTF. The rearrangement links TRBV6-6 to TRBJ1-2; D is unclear. The length of the CDR3 is 14 residues. V lost 0 bases and J 4 bases, leaving 9 bases between the germline ends. CDR1 MNHNY and CDR2 SVGAGI come from the germline V gene (reference sequence).

V and J are TRBV6-6 and TRBJ2-1; the D gene could be TRBD1 or TRBD2 (7 bases each). The CDR3 spans 16 residues. CDR1 and CDR2 from the germline V gene are MNHNY and SVGAGI (reference sequence). V lost 7 bases and J 6 bases, leaving 22 bases between the germline ends. The CDR3 DNA is TGTGCCAGCACCCACCCCCAGGGGGGGAGGGGCAATGAGCAGTTCTTC. It yields the protein CASTHPQGGRGNEQFF.

The chain joins TRBV7-2 to TRBJ1-1, with D tentatively TRBD1 (5 bases). CDR3 length: 13 amino acids. Germline loops: CDR1 SGHTA, CDR2 FQGNSA. Deletions cut 6 bases from V and 3 bases from J, with 11 bases between. Written as DNA, the CDR3 is TGTGCCAGCAGGACAGACACCTACACTGAAGCTTTCTTT. Translating it yields CASRTDTYTEAFF.

The chain has TRBV5-1 and TRBJ2-2; 7 bases are a match to TRBD1. CDR3 length: 15 residues. V trimming: 2 bases; J trimming: 5 bases; junction bases outside the gene matches: 6. The germline V gene encodes CDR1 SGHRS and CDR2 YFSETQ. CDR3 sequence reads: CASSFGQGVTGELFF. CDR3 nucleotides: TGCGCCAGCAGCTTCGGGCAGGGGGTGACCGGGGAGCTGTTTTTT.

The chain employs TRBV19 and TRBJ2-3, with D possibly being TRBD2 (5 bases). Germline lookup yields CDR1 LNHDA and CDR2 SQIVND (reference sequence). CDR3 size: 14 residues. V dropped 5 bases and J dropped 0 bases, with 9 bases sitting between them. CDR3 protein: CASSLRTSTDTQYF. The CDR3 DNA reads TGTGCCAGTAGTCTTAGGACTAGCACAGATACGCAGTATTTT.

V is TRBV6-5 and J is TRBJ2-1, with 7 nucleotides matching TRBD2. J lost 0 bases, V lost 9 bases, and 5 bases had no gene match. There are 14 residues in the CDR3. The germline V gene encodes CDR1 MNHEY and CDR2 SVGAGI. CDR3 residues: CASLAGHSYNEQFF. DNA of the CDR3: TGTGCCAGTTTAGCGGGCCACTCCTACAATGAGCAGTTCTTC.

This clone was seen a handful of times. The chain joins TRBV9 to TRBJ2-1; 7 bases match TRBD1. CDR3 size: 15 residues. With V trimmed by 0 bases and J by 3 bases, 3 bases remained unmatched. Germline V gives CDR1 SGDLS, CDR2 YYNGEE. CDR3: CASSVDGTDYNEQFF. The CDR3 DNA reads TGTGCCAGCAGCGTAGACGGGACAGACTACAATGAGCAGTTCTTC.

This chain joins TRBV11-2 and TRBJ2-7, with TRBD1 matching 10 bases. The germline gives CDR1 SGHAT, CDR2 FQNNGV. The CDR3 consists of 14 residues. The ends lost 5 bases at V and 4 bases at J; junction bases unmatched: 5. The CDR3 here is CASSLGQGIYEQYF. The CDR3 coding sequence is TGTGCCAGCAGCCTGGGACAGGGGATATACGAGCAGTACTTC.

The J gene is TRBJ2-1, the V gene TRBV5-5; tentative D call: TRBD2 (7 bases). Trimming cost V 2 bases and J 6 bases, with 18 bases left between them. Germline CDR1 SGHKS, CDR2 YYEKEE (reference sequence). The CDR3 is 16 residues long. The CDR3 DNA is TGTGCCAGCAGCTTTACCCGGGGGGCAAGTTCCAATGAGCAGTTCTTC. Its protein product is CASSFTRGASSNEQFF.

V usage is TRBV29-1 and J usage is TRBJ2-4; D possibly uses TRBD1 or TRBD2 (5 bases each). V was cut by 7 bases and J by 6 bases, with 10 bases left in between. The CDR3 extends over 11 amino acids. CDR1 is SQVTM, CDR2 ANQGSEA, per germline. The CDR3 DNA reads TGCAGCGGCAAGGGACCAAACATTCAGTACTTC. Encoded protein: CSGKGPNIQYF.

The rearrangement links TRBV6-4 to TRBJ2-3, with D perhaps TRBD1 or TRBD2 (5 bases each). The CDR3 is 14 amino acids. Germline CDR1 and CDR2: MRHNA and SNTAGT. V was pared by 2 bases and J by 1 base, with 7 bases between. CDR3 in DNA: TGTGCCAGCAGTGACAGGGGAGGCACAGATACGCAGTATTTT. Translated, it gives CASSDRGGTDTQYF.

V usage is TRBV30 and J usage is TRBJ2-7, with 8 nucleotides matching TRBD2. The ends lost 1 base at V and 6 bases at J; junction bases unmatched: 11. Looked up from germline, CDR1 is GTSNPN and CDR2 is SVGIG (reference sequence). CDR3 length: 15 amino acids. CDR3 bases: TGTGCCTGGAGTGCCCCTAAGAGCGGGAGAGGCGAGCAGTACTTC. Its translation: CAWSAPKSGRGEQYF.

The genes are TRBV29-1 and TRBJ2-5; no clear D. V was trimmed by 4 bases and J by 1 base, leaving 7 bases between them. From germline, CDR1 is SQVTM and CDR2 ANQGSEA. The CDR3 spans 12 residues. CDR3 protein: CSVAPGQETQYF. In nucleotides, the CDR3 is TGCAGCGTTGCGCCAGGCCAAGAGACCCAGTACTTC.

The V and J genes are TRBV7-9 and TRBJ1-5; no definite D call. CDR3 length: 15 residues. CDR1 is SEHNR, CDR2 FQNEAQ, per germline (reference sequence). The V end lost 3 bases, the J end lost 0 bases, and 9 bases lay between the germline ends. As DNA, the CDR3 is TGTGCCAGCAGCTTGGGTGAATATAGCAATCAGCCCCAGCATTTT. Protein sequence: CASSLGEYSNQPQHF.

The V call is TRBV11-2, the J call TRBJ1-3; weak D call: TRBD1 (6 bases). This CDR3 has 15 amino acids. The germline CDR1 and CDR2 sequences are SGHAT and FQNNGV. The V gene lost 3 bases and the J gene lost 3 bases, with 12 bases spanning the gap. The CDR3 reads CASSLTGRVGNTIYF. CDR3 DNA sequence: TGTGCCAGCAGCTTGACAGGCAGAGTTGGAAACACCATATATTTT.

The CDR3 loop is CASSFSSGRAAGDGNEQFF. In DNA, the CDR3 is TGTGCCAGCAGTTTCTCTAGCGGGAGGGCCGCTGGGGACGGGAATGAGCAGTTCTTC. The chain recombines TRBV28 with TRBJ2-1; 12 bases align to TRBD2. Germline V gene lookup returns CDR1 MDHEN and CDR2 SYDVKM. The V and J ends lost 3 bases and 7 bases, in that order; junction bases with no gene match: 16. This CDR3 has 19 amino acids.

CDR3 protein: CASSLTGLNYGYTF. In DNA form, the CDR3 reads TGTGCCAGCAGCCTGACAGGGCTGAACTATGGCTACACCTTC. V is TRBV6-2 or TRBV6-3 and J is TRBJ1-2, with TRBD1 matching 7 bases. V lost 6 bases, J lost 2 bases, and 6 bases stayed unmatched. The CDR3 extends over 14 amino acids. Germline V gene lookup returns CDR1 MNHEY and CDR2 SVGEGT.

The chain links TRBV30 to TRBJ2-2; 8 bases map to TRBD1. This CDR3 comprises 16 residues. Per germline, CDR1 GTSNPN and CDR2 SVGIG (reference sequence). V was clipped by 3 bases and J by 0 bases; unmatched bases: 6. CDR3 nucleotides: TGTGCCTGGAGGAAGGGACAGGTGCCGAACACCGGGGAGCTGTTTTTT. It yields the protein CAWRKGQVPNTGELFF.

CDR3 sequence reads: CASSQAPTDTQYF. As DNA, the CDR3 is TGTGCCAGCAGCCAAGCACCCACAGATACGCAGTATTTT. This chain links TRBV4-2 with TRBJ2-3; D unclear. The germline V gene has CDR1 LGHNA and CDR2 YNFKEQ. Trimming shortened V by 1 base and J by 2 bases, and 4 bases separated the two germline ends. This CDR3 is built from 13 residues.

In its sample, this clone ranks as medium-sized. The genes are TRBV7-9 and TRBJ2-7; TRBD1 agrees at 8 bases. CDR3 length: 14 amino acids. CDR1 and CDR2 from the germline V gene are SEHNR and FQNEAQ (reference sequence). J was trimmed by 4 bases and V by 5 bases; bases with no gene match: 7. CDR3 residues: CASSEDREDYEQYF. The CDR3 DNA follows: TGTGCCAGCAGCGAGGACAGGGAGGATTACGAGCAGTACTTC.

The rearrangement links TRBV15 to TRBJ2-5; D remains unclear. Germline V gene data show CDR1 as LNHNV and CDR2 as YYDKDF (reference sequence). With 6 bases removed from V and 5 bases from J, the gap between germline ends came to 7 bases. This CDR3 has 11 amino acids. The CDR3 DNA is TGTGCCACCAGTACCGGGGAGACCCAGTACTTC. It encodes CATSTGETQYF.

This clone was found once. The gene calls are TRBV19 and TRBJ2-1; 11 bases are shared with TRBD2. Trimming removed 8 bases from V and 3 bases from J; junction bases left unmatched: 3. Germline loops: CDR1 LNHDA, CDR2 SQIVND (reference sequence). The CDR3 loop spans 14 amino acids. DNA for the CDR3: TGTGCCAGTTCCCTAGCGGGGGGCTACAATGAGCAGTTCTTC. Its translation is CASSLAGGYNEQFF.

This clone was counted between two and nine times. CDR3 residues: CASSRPGTSGGGFF. CDR3 DNA sequence: TGTGCCAGCAGCCGGCCCGGGACTAGCGGGGGAGGGTTCTTC. The chain is built from TRBV7-9 and TRBJ2-1; 14 bases map to TRBD2. V was pared by 5 bases and J by 15 bases, with 9 bases of the junction left unmatched. The CDR3 length is 14 residues. From germline, CDR1 is SEHNR and CDR2 FQNEAQ (reference sequence).

The chain carries TRBV7-9 and TRBJ2-7; no clear D gene. Germline assignment: CDR1 SEHNR and CDR2 FQNEAQ (reference sequence). V lost 3 bases and J 0 bases, leaving 6 bases between the germline ends. This CDR3 has 13 residues. The CDR3 sequence is CASSFPNSYEQYF. CDR3 DNA: TGTGCCAGCAGCTTTCCCAACTCCTACGAGCAGTACTTC.

The V gene is TRBV7-9, the J gene TRBJ2-7; D is ambiguous. The CDR3 is 13 amino acids. In germline, CDR1 is SEHNR, CDR2 FQNEAQ (reference sequence). The V gene lost 4 bases and the J gene lost 4 bases, with 11 bases spanning the gap. CDR3 loop: CASSSTLIYEQYF. The CDR3 region has the DNA TGTGCCAGCAGCTCGACTCTTATTTACGAGCAGTACTTC.